A single sample gave rise to the 15 T cell receptor beta chains below, sequenced in a study of cytomegalovirus exposure and HLA in healthy donors. The PCR ran on 60 Vbeta and 13 Jbeta primers. The assay was immunoSEQ multiplex PCR, and TCRdb's table has in-frame clones only and misses some. Its listing shows around 75,000 clones. The sequenced sample consisted of PBMCs. These receptors originate from a man in his forties or fifties in good health and CMV-seronegative.

This chain connects TRBV30 to TRBJ1-2; TRBD1 might be the D (5 bases). The CDR3 is made up of 14 amino acids. Germline V gene data show CDR1 as GTSNPN and CDR2 as SVGIG (reference sequence). V shed 4 bases and J shed 5 bases, with 17 bases lying between them. The CDR3 region is CAWTGKGNLYGYTF. The DNA for the CDR3 is TGTGCCTGGACGGGTAAGGGGAATCTATATGGCTACACCTTC. The full variable domain, completed using reference TRBV30 and TRBJ1-2, is SQTIHQWPATLVQPVGSPLSLECTVEGTSNPNLYWYRQAAGRGLQLLFYSVGIGQISSEVPQNLSASRPQDRQFILSSKKLLLSDSGFYLCAWTGKGNLYGYTFGSGTRLTVV.

CDR3 protein: CSVEGGGGQNYGYTF. CDR3 DNA sequence: TGCAGCGTTGAAGGAGGCGGGGGCCAAAACTATGGCTACACCTTC. The chain joins TRBV29-1 to TRBJ1-2, with a possible D match to TRBD1 (6 bases). The CDR3 extends over 15 amino acids. Per germline, CDR1 SQVTM and CDR2 ANQGSEA. V was cut by 1 base and J by 2 bases, with 14 bases left in between. The full variable domain, completed using reference TRBV29-1 and TRBJ1-2, is SAVISQKPSRDICQRGTSLTIQCQVDSQVTMMFWYRQQPGQSLTLIATANQGSEATYESGFVIDKFPISRPNLTFSTLTVSNMSPEDSSIYLCSVEGGGGQNYGYTFGSGTRLTVV.

The rearrangement uses TRBV2 and TRBJ1-5; D unresolved. Germline assignment: CDR1 SNHLY and CDR2 FYNNEI. Trimming removed 7 bases from V and 0 bases from J, with 7 bases in between. The CDR3 loop spans 13 amino acids. DNA of the CDR3: TGTGCCAGCACGAGATATAGCAATCAGCCCCAGCATTTT. Residues: CASTRYSNQPQHF.

The V and J genes are TRBV28 and TRBJ1-1; perhaps TRBD1 as D (5 bases). Trimming cost V 8 bases and J 4 bases, with 26 bases left between them. Germline CDR1 MDHEN, CDR2 SYDVKM. The CDR3 sequence is 17 residues long. In DNA form, the CDR3 reads TGTGCCAGCCAGGCTTTCGAAGTGGAGGGGCCGCTCACTGAAGCTTTCTTT. Protein: CASQAFEVEGPLTEAFF.

The V and J genes are TRBV18 and TRBJ1-1; no clear D gene. CDR3 length equals 15 residues. Germline loops: CDR1 KGHSH, CDR2 LQKENI. The germline V and J ends were trimmed by 2 bases and 0 bases, with 10 bases remaining between them. The CDR3 nucleotides are TGTGCCAGCTCACCAGGTGGGAGGTTGAACACTGAAGCTTTCTTT. It translates to CASSPGGRLNTEAFF.

The rearrangement links TRBV13 to TRBJ2-3, with no clear D. This CDR3 has 15 residues. Trimming removed 4 bases from V and 2 bases from J, with 13 bases in between. Germline CDR1 and CDR2: PRHDT and FYEKMQ (reference sequence). In DNA form, the CDR3 reads TGTGCCAGCAGCTCCGCAAAGGAGTACACAGATACGCAGTATTTT. Amino acid sequence: CASSSAKEYTDTQYF.

The rearrangement uses TRBV6-5 and TRBJ1-2; D perhaps matches TRBD1 (5 bases). CDR3 length: 14 amino acids. Trimming removed 6 bases at V and 7 bases at J, with 18 bases between. Germline assignment: CDR1 MNHEY and CDR2 SVGAGI. CDR3 coding DNA: TGTGCCAGCAGACCCGGAGCAGGGCTATTTGGCTACACCTTC. This sequence encodes CASRPGAGLFGYTF.

The V and J genes are TRBV10-3 and TRBJ1-2; D gene unclear. Trimming shortened V by 0 bases and J by 4 bases, and 12 bases separated the two germline ends. The CDR3 length is 15 residues. CDR1 ENHRY and CDR2 SYGVKD come from the germline V gene. The CDR3 sequence is CAISESPRRGYGYTF. CDR3 coding DNA: TGTGCCATCAGTGAGTCACCAAGGCGGGGCTATGGCTACACCTTC.

V and J are TRBV9 and TRBJ1-4; D uncertain. In germline, CDR1 is SGDLS, CDR2 YYNGEE. V lost 0 bases, J lost 4 bases, and 10 bases lay in between. The CDR3 has 15 amino acids. CDR3 loop: CASSVGGRGNEKLFF. For the CDR3, the DNA is TGTGCCAGCAGCGTAGGCGGGAGAGGTAATGAAAAACTGTTTTTT.

The chain links TRBV6-1 to TRBJ2-5, with TRBD2 identical over 10 bases. With 6 bases clipped from V and 1 base from J, the junction kept 2 bases outside the gene matches. CDR1 and CDR2 from the germline V gene are MNHNS and SASEGT. The CDR3 loop spans 14 amino acids. Here the CDR3 DNA reads TGTGCCAGCAGCCTAGCGGGAGCCCAAGAGACCCAGTACTTC. It specifies CASSLAGAQETQYF.

The chain combines TRBV14 with TRBJ2-5; 7 nucleotides agree with TRBD1. This CDR3 contains 15 residues. V shed 4 bases, J shed 2 bases, and the junction held 7 bases outside the gene matches. From germline, CDR1 is SGHDN and CDR2 FVKESK. CDR3 in DNA: TGTGCCAGCAGCCTTTTCAGGGGACAGCAAGAGACCCAGTACTTC. It is translated as CASSLFRGQQETQYF.

The chain is built from TRBV29-1 and TRBJ1-1; D unresolved. Looked up from germline, CDR1 is SQVTM and CDR2 is ANQGSEA. Trimming stripped 8 bases from V and 8 bases from J, with 21 bases between. This CDR3 is 13 amino acids long. The CDR3 DNA is TGCAGCTCCGGGCGAGCCGGGGAGTCCGAAGCTTTCTTT. It specifies CSSGRAGESEAFF.

The rearrangement uses TRBV6-4 and TRBJ1-4; 7 positions agree with TRBD1. Germline-derived CDR1 and CDR2 are MRHNA and SNTAGT. This CDR3 region has 15 residues. V lost 8 bases to trimming and J lost 3 bases; unmatched junction nucleotides: 9. CDR3 sequence: CASPDMGQSNEKLFF. The CDR3 DNA follows: TGTGCCAGCCCTGACATGGGACAGTCTAATGAAAAACTGTTTTTT.

The chain couples TRBV6-1 to TRBJ2-5; 9 bases are a match to TRBD1. The CDR3 is made up of 11 amino acids. CDR1 and CDR2 (germline): MNHNS, SASEGT. CDR3: CAEDRGETQYF. In nucleotides, the CDR3 is TGTGCAGAGGACAGGGGAGAGACCCAGTACTTC.

The chain uses TRBV4-3 and TRBJ2-7; D might be TRBD1 (5 bases). CDR3 length: 14 residues. V lost 0 bases to trimming and J lost 4 bases, with 10 bases between them. CDR1 is LGHNA, CDR2 YSLEER, per germline. The CDR3: CASSQDWQGYEQYF. The CDR3 DNA is TGCGCCAGCAGCCAAGACTGGCAGGGTTACGAGCAGTACTTC.